The entry that follows covers one T cell receptor beta chain sequence. This record belongs to a study of shared clonotypes between healthy human individuals. Germline V gene data show CDR1 as SGHVS and CDR2 as FQNEAQ. V was shortened by 3 bases and J by 3 bases, with 12 bases between the two germline ends. CDR3 size: 14 residues. Measured with immunoSEQ multiplex PCR; TCRdb has only the in-frame clones, and not every one. The data show roughly 2,500,000 clones, approximately 94% seen once. The TCR sequence derives from a man between 18 and 35 years old in good health. Some clones in this sample may be carry-over from other donors' samples. This chain uses TRBV7-8 with TRBJ2-7, with D perhaps TRBD2 (5 bases). Sequenced input: naive CD4+ T cells from PBMCs. Subset specified: CD45RA+ positively selected. CDR3 residues: CASSLSIGGYEQYF. DNA of the CDR3: TGTGCCAGCAGCTTGTCCATTGGAGGCTACGAGCAGTACTTC.